The present T cell receptor (beta chain) was sequenced within a study of response to subunit inactivated influenza vaccine. This CDR3 comprises 11 residues. Trimming pared 6 bases from V and 11 bases from J, leaving 14 bases between. In germline, CDR1 is DFQATT, CDR2 SNEGSKA (reference sequence). A single record per CDR3 protein comes from TCRdb applying MiXCR to the RT-PCR reads. The data hold about 500,000 distinct CDR3 sequences, with about 15% observed a single time. The sequenced sample was CD4+ T cells sorted from PBMCs, obtained about 23 months after vaccination. The chain combines TRBV20-1 with TRBJ1-5, with no clear D. The origin of this receptor is a man between 50 and 70 years old who received an inactivated influenza vaccine. The DNA for the CDR3 is TGCAGTGCCGAGAGAGACCGGTCCCAGCATTTT. Encoded protein: CSAERDRSQHF.